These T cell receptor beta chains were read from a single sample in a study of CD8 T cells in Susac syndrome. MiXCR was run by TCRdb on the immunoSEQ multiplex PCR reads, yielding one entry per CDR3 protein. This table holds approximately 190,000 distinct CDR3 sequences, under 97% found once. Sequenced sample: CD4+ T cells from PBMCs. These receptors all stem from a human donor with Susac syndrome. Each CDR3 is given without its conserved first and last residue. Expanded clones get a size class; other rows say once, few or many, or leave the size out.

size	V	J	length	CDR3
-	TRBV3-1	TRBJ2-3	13	ASSLSGGAEDTQY
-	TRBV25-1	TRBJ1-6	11	ASRIREDSPLH
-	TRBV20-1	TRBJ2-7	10	SARAGSYEQY
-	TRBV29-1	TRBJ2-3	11	SVAGGSVDTQY
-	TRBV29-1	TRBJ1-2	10	SVERQTYGYT
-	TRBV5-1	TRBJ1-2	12	ASSGTGAQESYT
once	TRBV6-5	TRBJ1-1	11	ASRGPGPSEAF
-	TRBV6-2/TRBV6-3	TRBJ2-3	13	ASSDRDRGTDTQY
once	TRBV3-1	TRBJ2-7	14	ASSTVGFRGGHEQY
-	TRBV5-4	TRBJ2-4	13	ASSLDSRSENIQY
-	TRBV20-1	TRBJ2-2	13	SAPGRGVFPGELF
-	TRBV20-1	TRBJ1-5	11	SAGTGVQQPQH